This entry lists 25 T cell receptor beta chains sequenced from one sample in a study of OX40 agonist ivuxolimab in advanced cancers. The table came from immunoSEQ multiplex PCR; TCRdb's copy has only in-frame clones and leaves some out. The sample shows about 27,000 clones, 83% of them seen only once. Sequences were derived from CD4+ or CD8+ T cells sorted from blood, sampled in a trial of the OX40 agonist ivuxolimab. Receptor source: an adult with an advanced solid tumor such as melanoma, head and neck, liver or kidney cancer.

The chain links TRBV4-2 to TRBJ2-7; D uncertain. This CDR3 contains 13 residues. Trimming cost V 3 bases and J 7 bases, with 13 bases left between them. CDR1 and CDR2 (germline): LGHNA, YNFKEQ. The CDR3 sequence is CASSQNTGGEQYF. As DNA, the CDR3 is TGTGCCAGCAGCCAGAATACGGGTGGAGAGCAGTACTTC.

This rearrangement joins TRBV6-5 to TRBJ2-7, with 7 bases fitting TRBD1. Unmatched junction bases numbered 7, after V lost 2 bases and J lost 3 bases. The germline V gene encodes CDR1 MNHEY and CDR2 SVGAGI. This CDR3 comprises 15 residues. The CDR3 reads CASSYPHRGSYEQYF. The DNA of the CDR3 is TGTGCCAGCAGTTACCCCCACAGGGGAAGCTACGAGCAGTACTTC.

The CDR3 DNA sequence: TGTGCCTGGAGTGTACTGCCTGGGACACCCTATGGCTACACCTTC. Protein sequence: CAWSVLPGTPYGYTF. The chain has TRBV30 and TRBJ1-2; tentative D call: TRBD1 (6 bases). V was pared by 0 bases and J by 4 bases, with 15 bases between. The CDR3 runs 15 residues. The germline gives CDR1 GTSNPN, CDR2 SVGIG (reference sequence).

This chain uses TRBV4-1 with TRBJ1-4; D call uncertain. From germline, CDR1 is MGHRA and CDR2 YSYEKL. V shed 0 bases and J shed 7 bases, with 12 bases lying between them. CDR3 length: 15 residues. The CDR3 DNA reads TGCGCCAGCAGCCAAGAGAATGGGGTTTTTGAAAAACTGTTTTTT. Encoded protein: CASSQENGVFEKLFF.

This sequence joins TRBV27 and TRBJ2-1; D call uncertain. The CDR3 totals 14 residues. Trimming pared 5 bases from V and 2 bases from J, leaving 10 bases between. In germline, CDR1 is MNHEY, CDR2 SMNVEV (reference sequence). The CDR3 is CASSPGSTYNEQFF. DNA for the CDR3: TGTGCCAGCAGTCCCGGATCAACCTACAATGAGCAGTTCTTC.

The chain has TRBV15 and TRBJ2-1; D possibly corresponds to TRBD1 (5 bases). The V gene's germline CDR1 is LNHNV and CDR2 YYDKDF (reference sequence). The ends were cut back, 0 bases at V and 9 bases at J, with 12 bases in the middle. The CDR3 runs to 14 residues. This CDR3 reads CATSREGEQAEQFF. CDR3 bases: TGTGCCACCAGCAGAGAAGGGGAACAGGCTGAGCAGTTCTTC. Based on the CDR3 plus reference TRBV15 and TRBJ2-1, the full variable domain is DAMVIQNPRYQVTQFGKPVTLSCSQTLNHNVMYWYQQKSSQAPKLLFHYYDKDFNNEADTPDNFQSRRPNTSFCFLDIRSPGLGDTAMYLCATSREGEQAEQFFGPGTRLTVL.

This clone was detected only once. The chain recombines TRBV5-4 with TRBJ1-1; D might be TRBD1 (5 bases). Germline V gives CDR1 SGHNT, CDR2 YYREEE (reference sequence). The CDR3 sequence is 12 residues long. V lost 4 bases, J lost 7 bases, and 11 bases lay in between. CDR3 amino acids: CASSPSGGEAFF. The DNA of the CDR3 is TGTGCCAGCAGCCCATCGGGGGGTGAAGCTTTCTTT.

This sequence joins TRBV6-5 and TRBJ1-1; D gene uncertain. The germline V and J ends were trimmed by 5 bases and 2 bases, with 12 bases remaining between them. Germline V gene data show CDR1 as MNHEY and CDR2 as SVGAGI. The CDR3 contains 14 residues. The CDR3: CASSAGTLNTEAFF. The CDR3 DNA follows: TGTGCCAGCAGTGCGGGAACCCTTAACACTGAAGCTTTCTTT.

The rearrangement uses TRBV7-9 and TRBJ2-3; D not resolved. Trimming left V 3 bases short and J 4 bases short, with 11 bases between. The CDR3 extends over 14 amino acids. The germline V gene encodes CDR1 SEHNR and CDR2 FQNEAQ (reference sequence). The CDR3 sequence is CASSFRSKPDTQYF. Written as DNA, the CDR3 is TGTGCCAGCAGCTTTAGGTCAAAACCAGATACGCAGTATTTT.

The CDR3 DNA is TGTGCCAGCAGCTCTTGGGGGAACACCGGGGAGCTGTTTTTT. Translating it yields CASSSWGNTGELFF. The J gene is TRBJ2-2, the V gene TRBV11-2; no definite D call. The CDR3 is 14 amino acids. Between the trimmed V and J ends, which lost 4 bases and 1 base, there was a span of 7 bases. Germline CDR1 is SGHAT and CDR2 is FQNNGV.

The chain links TRBV7-8 to TRBJ1-5; D is unresolved. Trimming took 1 base from V and 2 from J, leaving 12 bases between them. CDR3 length: 16 residues. Germline V CDR1 and CDR2: SGHVS, FQNEAQ. The CDR3 DNA follows: TGTGCCAGCAGCTTAGAGGCCGGCATGGGCAATCAGCCCCAGCATTTT. Amino acid sequence: CASSLEAGMGNQPQHF.

The chain carries TRBV6-5 and TRBJ2-3; D may be TRBD1 or TRBD2 (7 bases each). Germline assignment: CDR1 MNHEY and CDR2 SVGAGI. The CDR3 spans 13 residues. Trimming removed 2 bases from V and 12 bases from J, with 15 bases in between. The CDR3 DNA sequence: TGTGCCAGCAGTTACGCCCAGGGGGGGGGCCAGTATTTT. The encoded protein is CASSYAQGGGQYF.

V is TRBV2 and J is TRBJ2-7; 7 positions match TRBD1. The ends lost 2 bases at V and 3 bases at J; junction bases unmatched: 10. Germline V gives CDR1 SNHLY, CDR2 FYNNEI. This CDR3 comprises 16 residues. The CDR3 coding sequence is TGTGCCAGCAGTGAAATGGCGGCAGGGGGAAGCTACGAGCAGTACTTC. Translated: CASSEMAAGGSYEQYF. The variable domain in full, with the rest retrieved from reference TRBV2 and TRBJ2-7, is EPEVTQTPSHQVTQMGQEVILRCVPISNHLYFYWYRQILGQKVEFLVSFYNNEISEKSEIFDDQFSVERPDGSNFTLKIRSTKLEDSAMYFCASSEMAAGGSYEQYFGPGTRLTVT.

This sequence joins TRBV21-1 and TRBJ1-5. TRBV21-1 is an annotated pseudogene. This CDR3 has 15 amino acids. CDR3 coding DNA: TGTGCCAGCAGCAAAGATAGAAGGGTGGCTCAGCCCCAGCATTTT. Translated: CASSKDRRVAQPQHF.

This clone is large. The chain is built from TRBV29-1 and TRBJ2-7; the D is unclear. In germline, CDR1 is SQVTM, CDR2 ANQGSEA. The CDR3 sequence is 13 residues long. Trimming took off 4 bases at V and 0 bases at J, with 10 bases between the two ends. CDR3 DNA sequence: TGCAGCGTTGGACTTCCAGCCTCCTACGAGCAGTACTTC. Its translation: CSVGLPASYEQYF.

The DNA of the CDR3 is TGTGCCACCAGCAGTGACCGGACAGTAACCTACGAGCAGTACTTC. Amino acids: CATSSDRTVTYEQYF. V gene TRBV15 combines with J gene TRBJ2-7; D perhaps matches TRBD1 (6 bases). This CDR3 has 15 residues. The V and J ends lost 3 bases and 2 bases respectively, with 14 bases between them. The germline CDR1 and CDR2 sequences are LNHNV and YYDKDF (reference sequence).

By its share, this clone is medium-sized (0.01 to 0.1%). V usage is TRBV13 and J usage is TRBJ1-1; no clear D gene. Germline-derived CDR1 and CDR2 are PRHDT and FYEKMQ (reference sequence). Trimming shortened V by 2 bases and J by 8 bases, and 6 bases separated the two germline ends. The CDR3 extends over 11 amino acids. The CDR3 protein is CASSLQLEAFF. In nucleotides, the CDR3 is TGTGCCAGCAGCTTACAGCTCGAAGCTTTCTTT. Variable domain in full (rest from reference TRBV13 and TRBJ1-1): AAGVIQSPRHLIKEKRETATLKCYPIPRHDTVYWYQQGPGQDPQFLISFYEKMQSDKGSIPDRFSAQQFSDYHSELNMSSLELGDSALYFCASSLQLEAFFGQGTRLTVV.

This clone was counted a single time. The chain carries TRBV11-2 and TRBJ2-3; D remains unclear. Trimming took 1 base from V and 2 from J, leaving 4 bases between them. The CDR3 has 13 amino acids. Germline V lookup: CDR1 SGHAT, CDR2 FQNNGV. The DNA for the CDR3 is TGTGCCAGCAGCTTAGGGGACACAGATACGCAGTATTTT. This translates into CASSLGDTDTQYF.

The rearrangement links TRBV6-5 to TRBJ2-7; 10 nucleotides line up with TRBD2. Germline CDR1 is MNHEY and CDR2 is SVGAGI. CDR3 length: 14 residues. Trimming took 5 bases from V and 3 from J; bases not matched to a gene: 4. The DNA for the CDR3 is TGTGCCAGCAGTAGCCGGACTAGCGGCTACGAGCAGTACTTC. It specifies CASSSRTSGYEQYF.

CDR3 amino acids: CASSNGYTPADTQYF. Here the CDR3 DNA reads TGTGCCAGCAGCAACGGGTACACACCCGCAGATACGCAGTATTTT. The chain uses TRBV6-5 and TRBJ2-3; D remains ambiguous. CDR3 size: 15 residues. V lost 6 bases and J lost 4, with 17 bases in between. Germline CDR1 and CDR2: MNHEY and SVGAGI.

The chain links TRBV30 to TRBJ1-4; no clear D gene. The germline V and J ends were trimmed by 2 bases and 4 bases, with 8 bases remaining between them. Germline loops: CDR1 GTSNPN, CDR2 SVGIG (reference sequence). The CDR3 runs 13 residues. As DNA, the CDR3 is TGTGCCTGGAGTTCCGGGATTAATGAAAAACTGTTTTTT. Translating it yields CAWSSGINEKLFF. Combining the CDR3 with reference TRBV30 and TRBJ1-4 gives the whole variable domain SQTIHQWPATLVQPVGSPLSLECTVEGTSNPNLYWYRQAAGRGLQLLFYSVGIGQISSEVPQNLSASRPQDRQFILSSKKLLLSDSGFYLCAWSSGINEKLFFGSGTQLSVL.

This clone was seen once. This chain links TRBV6-5 with TRBJ1-1; D is possibly TRBD1 (6 bases). The V end was cut by 11 bases, the J end by 5 bases, with 15 bases between. Germline assignment: CDR1 MNHEY and CDR2 SVGAGI. This CDR3 has 12 residues. The CDR3 bases are TGTGCCGTAGGGGGGGGGAGTACTGAAGCTTTCTTT. Protein: CAVGGGSTEAFF.

This chain joins TRBV19 and TRBJ1-5; 9 bases fit TRBD1. Germline CDR1 is LNHDA and CDR2 is SQIVND (reference sequence). The CDR3 sequence is 16 residues long. The V and J ends lost 7 bases and 5 bases, in that order; junction bases with no gene match: 12. The DNA of the CDR3 is TGTGCCAGTACCCTGGGACAGGGCACGCTTTATCAGCCCCAGCATTTT. This sequence encodes CASTLGQGTLYQPQHF.

The chain has TRBV6-1 and TRBJ2-7, with 10 nucleotides matching TRBD1. The CDR3 runs to 14 residues. After removal of 4 bases from V and 3 bases from J, the junction contained 3 bases not matched to a gene. CDR1 MNHNS and CDR2 SASEGT come from the germline V gene. CDR3 in amino acids: CASSGGQGLYEQYF. For the CDR3, the DNA is TGTGCCAGCAGTGGGGGACAGGGGCTCTACGAGCAGTACTTC.

J is TRBJ2-2 and V is TRBV2, with D possibly TRBD2 on 6 matching bases. The CDR3 runs to 16 residues. V was trimmed by 0 bases and J by 6 bases, leaving 14 bases between them. Germline-derived CDR1 and CDR2 are SNHLY and FYNNEI. The CDR3 DNA follows: TGTGCCAGCAGTGAAGCGCGGGGACGCGGGGCCGGGGAGCTGTTTTTT. Its translation: CASSEARGRGAGELFF.